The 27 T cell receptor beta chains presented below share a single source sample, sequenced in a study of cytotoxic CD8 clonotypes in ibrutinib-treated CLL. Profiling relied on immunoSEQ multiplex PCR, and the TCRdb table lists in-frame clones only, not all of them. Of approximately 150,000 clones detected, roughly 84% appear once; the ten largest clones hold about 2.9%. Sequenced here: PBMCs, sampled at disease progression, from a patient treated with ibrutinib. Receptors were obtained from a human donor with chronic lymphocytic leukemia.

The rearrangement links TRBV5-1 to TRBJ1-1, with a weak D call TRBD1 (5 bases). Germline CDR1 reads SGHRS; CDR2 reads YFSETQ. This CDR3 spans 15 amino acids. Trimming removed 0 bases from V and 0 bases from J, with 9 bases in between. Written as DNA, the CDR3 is TGCGCCAGCAGCTTGGCTTGGGGGTTGAACACTGAAGCTTTCTTT. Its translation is CASSLAWGLNTEAFF.

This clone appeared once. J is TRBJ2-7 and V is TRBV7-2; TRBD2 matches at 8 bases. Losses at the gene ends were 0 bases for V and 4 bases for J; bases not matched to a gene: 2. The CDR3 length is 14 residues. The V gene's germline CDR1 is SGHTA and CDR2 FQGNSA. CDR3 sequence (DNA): TGTGCCAGCAGCTTAGCGAGCGGGAGATACGAGCAGTACTTC. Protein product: CASSLASGRYEQYF.

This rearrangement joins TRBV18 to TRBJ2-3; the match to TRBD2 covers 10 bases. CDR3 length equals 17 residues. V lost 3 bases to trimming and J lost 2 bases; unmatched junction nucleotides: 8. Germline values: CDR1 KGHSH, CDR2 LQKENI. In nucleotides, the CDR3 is TGTGCCAGCTCACCCATCGGACTAGCGGAACACACAGATACGCAGTATTTT. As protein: CASSPIGLAEHTDTQYF.

CDR3 sequence reads: CATAARDNSPLHF. As DNA, the CDR3 is TGTGCTACCGCGGCGAGAGATAATTCACCCCTCCACTTT. V and J are TRBV4-2 and TRBJ1-6; the D is unclear. Germline values: CDR1 LGHNA, CDR2 YNFKEQ. The CDR3 extends over 13 amino acids.

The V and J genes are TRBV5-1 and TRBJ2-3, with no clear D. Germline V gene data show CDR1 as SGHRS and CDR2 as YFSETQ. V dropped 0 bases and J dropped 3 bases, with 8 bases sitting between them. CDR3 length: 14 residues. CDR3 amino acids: CASSLASVTDTQYF. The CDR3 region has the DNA TGCGCCAGCAGCTTGGCCTCGGTGACAGATACGCAGTATTTT.

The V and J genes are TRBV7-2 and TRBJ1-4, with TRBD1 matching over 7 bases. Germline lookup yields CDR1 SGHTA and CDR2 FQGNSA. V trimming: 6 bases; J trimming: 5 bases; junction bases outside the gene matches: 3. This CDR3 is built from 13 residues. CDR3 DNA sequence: TGTGCCAGCAGAGCGGGACAGAATGAAAAACTGTTTTTT. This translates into CASRAGQNEKLFF.

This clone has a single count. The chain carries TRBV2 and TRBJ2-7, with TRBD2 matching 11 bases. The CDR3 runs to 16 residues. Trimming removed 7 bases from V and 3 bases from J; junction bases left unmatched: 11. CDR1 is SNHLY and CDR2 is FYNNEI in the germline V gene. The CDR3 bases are TGTGCCAGCATGCCAACCGGGACTAGCGGAGTCTACGAGCAGTACTTC. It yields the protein CASMPTGTSGVYEQYF.

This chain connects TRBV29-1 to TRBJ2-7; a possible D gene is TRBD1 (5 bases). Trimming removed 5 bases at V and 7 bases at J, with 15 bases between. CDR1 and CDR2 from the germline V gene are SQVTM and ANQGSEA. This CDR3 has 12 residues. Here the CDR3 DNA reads TGCAGCGTTTTAGTCCAGGGATGGGAGCAGTACTTC. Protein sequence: CSVLVQGWEQYF.

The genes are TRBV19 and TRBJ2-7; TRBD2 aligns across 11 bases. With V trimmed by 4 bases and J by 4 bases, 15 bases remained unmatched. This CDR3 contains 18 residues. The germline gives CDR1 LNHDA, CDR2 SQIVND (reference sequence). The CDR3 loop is CASSTVAGGPSFFYEQYF. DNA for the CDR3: TGTGCCAGTAGTACCGTAGCGGGAGGGCCCTCATTTTTTTACGAGCAGTACTTC. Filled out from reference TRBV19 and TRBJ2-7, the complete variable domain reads DGGITQSPKYLFRKEGQNVTLSCEQNLNHDAMYWYRQDPGQGLRLIYYSQIVNDFQKGDIAEGYSVSREKKESFPLTVTSAQKNPTAFYLCASSTVAGGPSFFYEQYFGPGTRLTVT.

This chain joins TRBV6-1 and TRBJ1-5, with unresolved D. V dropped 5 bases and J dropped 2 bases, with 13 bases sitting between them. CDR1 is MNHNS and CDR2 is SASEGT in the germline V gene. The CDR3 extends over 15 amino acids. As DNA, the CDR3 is TGTGCCAGCAGTCCCGGACCGACGGGCAATCAGCCCCAGCATTTT. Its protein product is CASSPGPTGNQPQHF.

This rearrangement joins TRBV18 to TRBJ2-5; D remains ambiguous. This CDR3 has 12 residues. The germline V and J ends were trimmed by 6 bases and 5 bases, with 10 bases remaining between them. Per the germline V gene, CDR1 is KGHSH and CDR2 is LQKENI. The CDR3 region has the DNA TGTGCCAGCTCGCCCCAGAGGGAGACCCAGTACTTC. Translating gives CASSPQRETQYF.

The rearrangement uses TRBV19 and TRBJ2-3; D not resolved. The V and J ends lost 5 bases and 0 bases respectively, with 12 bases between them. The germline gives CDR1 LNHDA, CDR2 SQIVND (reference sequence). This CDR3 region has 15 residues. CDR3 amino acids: CASSYRSTSTDTQYF. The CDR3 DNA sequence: TGTGCCAGTAGTTACCGTTCGACTAGCACAGATACGCAGTATTTT.

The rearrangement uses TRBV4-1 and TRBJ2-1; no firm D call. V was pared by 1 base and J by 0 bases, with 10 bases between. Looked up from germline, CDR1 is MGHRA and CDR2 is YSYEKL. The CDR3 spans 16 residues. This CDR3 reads CASSQVSSSSYNEQFF. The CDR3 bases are TGCGCCAGCAGCCAAGTCTCCTCAAGCTCCTACAATGAGCAGTTCTTC.

The CDR3 protein is CASRETGGFYEQYF. CDR3 in DNA: TGTGCCAGCAGGGAAACAGGGGGCTTCTACGAGCAGTACTTC. The chain combines TRBV27 with TRBJ2-7; 9 bases are a match to TRBD1. The CDR3 is 14 residues long. Trimming took 6 bases from V and 3 from J; bases not matched to a gene: 6. Germline V gene lookup returns CDR1 MNHEY and CDR2 SMNVEV (reference sequence).

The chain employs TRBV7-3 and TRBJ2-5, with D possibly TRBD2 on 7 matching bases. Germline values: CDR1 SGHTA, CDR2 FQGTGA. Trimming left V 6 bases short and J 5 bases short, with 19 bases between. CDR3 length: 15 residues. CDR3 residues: CASSPWGGNLETQYF. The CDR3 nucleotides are TGTGCCAGCAGTCCGTGGGGGGGCAATTTGGAGACCCAGTACTTC.

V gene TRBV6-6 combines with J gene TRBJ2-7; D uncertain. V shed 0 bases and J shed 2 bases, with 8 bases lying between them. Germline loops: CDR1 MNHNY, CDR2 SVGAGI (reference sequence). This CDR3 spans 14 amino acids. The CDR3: CASSYSTLTYEQYF. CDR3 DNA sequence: TGTGCCAGCAGTTACTCCACCCTTACCTACGAGCAGTACTTC.

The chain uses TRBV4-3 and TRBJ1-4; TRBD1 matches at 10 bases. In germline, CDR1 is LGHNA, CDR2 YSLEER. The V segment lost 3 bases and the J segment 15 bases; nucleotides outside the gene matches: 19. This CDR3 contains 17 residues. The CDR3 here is CASSHPGQGGRGDKLFF. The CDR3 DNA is TGCGCCAGCAGCCATCCCGGACAGGGGGGACGGGGAGACAAATTGTTTTTT.

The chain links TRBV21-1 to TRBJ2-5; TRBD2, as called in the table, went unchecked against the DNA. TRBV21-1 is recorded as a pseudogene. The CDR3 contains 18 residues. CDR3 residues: CASSKRTSGKVKRGTQYF. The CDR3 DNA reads TGTGCCAGCAGCAAACGGACTAGCGGGAAGGTTAAGAGAGGGACCCAGTACTTC.

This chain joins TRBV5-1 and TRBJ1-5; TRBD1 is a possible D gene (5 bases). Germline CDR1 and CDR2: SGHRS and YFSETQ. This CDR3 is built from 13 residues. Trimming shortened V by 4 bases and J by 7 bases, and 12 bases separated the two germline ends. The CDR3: CASSPRGGQPQHF. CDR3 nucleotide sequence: TGCGCCAGCAGCCCACGGGGGGGGCAGCCCCAGCATTTT.

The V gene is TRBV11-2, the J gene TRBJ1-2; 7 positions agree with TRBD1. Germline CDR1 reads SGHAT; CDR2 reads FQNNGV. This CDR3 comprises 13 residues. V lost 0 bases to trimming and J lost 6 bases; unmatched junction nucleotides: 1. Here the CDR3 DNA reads TGTGCCAGCAGCTTAGACAGGGGGGATGGCTACACCTTC. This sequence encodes CASSLDRGDGYTF. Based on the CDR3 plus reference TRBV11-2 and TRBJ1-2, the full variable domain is EAGVAQSPRYKIIEKRQSVAFWCNPISGHATLYWYQQILGQGPKLLIQFQNNGVVDDSQLPKDRFSAERLKGVDSTLKIQPAKLEDSAVYLCASSLDRGDGYTFGSGTRLTVV.

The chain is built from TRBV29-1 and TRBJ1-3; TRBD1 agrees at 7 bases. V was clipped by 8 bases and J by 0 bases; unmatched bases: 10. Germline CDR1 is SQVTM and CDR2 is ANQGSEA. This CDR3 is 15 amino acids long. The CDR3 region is CSIQTGPFSGNTIYF. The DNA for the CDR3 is TGCAGCATCCAGACAGGGCCGTTCTCTGGAAACACCATATATTTT. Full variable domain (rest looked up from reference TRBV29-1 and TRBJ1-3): SAVISQKPSRDICQRGTSLTIQCQVDSQVTMMFWYRQQPGQSLTLIATANQGSEATYESGFVIDKFPISRPNLTFSTLTVSNMSPEDSSIYLCSIQTGPFSGNTIYFGEGSWLTVV.

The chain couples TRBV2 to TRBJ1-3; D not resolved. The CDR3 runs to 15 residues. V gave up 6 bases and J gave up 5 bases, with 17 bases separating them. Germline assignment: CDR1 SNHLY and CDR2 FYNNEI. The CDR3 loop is CASRKAELARNTIYF. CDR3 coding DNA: TGTGCCAGCAGAAAGGCCGAGCTAGCGAGAAACACCATATATTTT.

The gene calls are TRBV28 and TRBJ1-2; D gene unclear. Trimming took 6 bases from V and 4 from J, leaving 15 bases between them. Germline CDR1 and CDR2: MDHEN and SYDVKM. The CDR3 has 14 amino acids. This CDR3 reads CASRKGRDRYGYTF. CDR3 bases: TGTGCCAGCAGGAAAGGGAGGGATCGCTATGGCTACACCTTC.

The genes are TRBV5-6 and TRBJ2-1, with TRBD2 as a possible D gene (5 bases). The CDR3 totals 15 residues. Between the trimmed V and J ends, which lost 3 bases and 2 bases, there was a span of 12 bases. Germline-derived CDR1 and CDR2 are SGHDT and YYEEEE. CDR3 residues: CASSYIMEAYNEQFF. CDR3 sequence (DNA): TGTGCCAGCAGCTATATCATGGAGGCCTACAATGAGCAGTTCTTC.

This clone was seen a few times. The CDR3 spells CASSIRDGVPFSGNTIYF. As DNA, the CDR3 is TGTGCCAGTAGTATAAGGGACGGTGTGCCGTTCTCTGGAAACACCATATATTTT. The chain links TRBV19 to TRBJ1-3; D is perhaps TRBD1 (5 bases). V lost 2 bases to trimming and J lost 0 bases, with 17 bases between them. The CDR3 has 18 amino acids. Germline values: CDR1 LNHDA, CDR2 SQIVND (reference sequence).

CDR3 protein: CASSLDSGYTF. CDR3 DNA sequence: TGTGCCAGCAGCTTGGACAGCGGCTACACCTTC. This chain connects TRBV5-6 to TRBJ1-2; D is undetermined. V lost 0 bases and J 8 bases, leaving 5 bases between the germline ends. Germline V gives CDR1 SGHDT, CDR2 YYEEEE. CDR3 length: 11 residues.

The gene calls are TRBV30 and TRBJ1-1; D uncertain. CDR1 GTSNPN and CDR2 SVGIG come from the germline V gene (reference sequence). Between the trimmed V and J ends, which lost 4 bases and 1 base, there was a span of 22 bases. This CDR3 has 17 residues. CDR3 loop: CAWNSRGQVEGNTEAFF. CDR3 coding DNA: TGTGCCTGGAACAGCAGAGGGCAGGTAGAGGGGAACACTGAAGCTTTCTTT. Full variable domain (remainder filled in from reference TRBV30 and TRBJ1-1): SQTIHQWPATLVQPVGSPLSLECTVEGTSNPNLYWYRQAAGRGLQLLFYSVGIGQISSEVPQNLSASRPQDRQFILSSKKLLLSDSGFYLCAWNSRGQVEGNTEAFFGQGTRLTVV.